This note documents a single TCR beta chain sequence. The data originate from a study of blood T cell repertoires in COVID-19. The ends were cut back, 4 bases at V and 2 bases at J, with 9 bases in the middle. CDR1 is MNHEY and CDR2 is SMNVEV in the germline V gene (reference sequence). The CDR3 totals 13 residues. In the original analysis: For nucleated cells, counts were estimated from reference gene primer amplification. This table comes from immunoSEQ multiplex PCR, and its TCRdb copy is limited to in-frame clones, with some not included. The V and J calls and clone size come from that table; D and trimming were worked out from the DNA. The top ten hold roughly 3.3% of the sample, which has some 200,000 clones, approximately 89% seen once.

This clonotype was sampled from a man in his 70s with acute or convalescent COVID-19. The V and J genes are TRBV27 and TRBJ2-7; D is perhaps TRBD1 (6 bases). Specimen: peripheral blood. The CDR3 DNA is TGTGCCAGCAGTTGGGGGCCCCCCTACGAGCAGTACTTC. It translates to CASSWGPPYEQYF.